This note documents a single T cell receptor beta chain sequence. Its target is not known. This sample is part of a study of Tregs in tolerant kidney transplant recipients. For the study at large: Recipients received nonmyeloablative bone marrow transplants from related graft donors, with transient mixed chimerism.

Clones were sequenced by immunoSEQ multiplex PCR, and TCRdb holds only the in-frame ones, with some missing. The data contain 90,000 to 120,000 clones, almost 90% of them singletons. General study points: The most relevant donor-specific Treg TCRbeta repertoire apparently came from expansion with activated donor B cells.

Sequencing was performed on CD4+ T cells from blood, taken before the transplant. The source is a human donor who received a combined kidney and bone marrow transplant.

The CDR3 DNA is TGTGCCAGCAGTTTCAGGGTTAGGACTGAAGCTTTCTTT. It specifies CASSFRVRTEAFF. The rearrangement links TRBV28 to TRBJ1-1; D possibly corresponds to TRBD1 (5 bases). Looked up from germline, CDR1 is MDHEN and CDR2 is SYDVKM. The CDR3 extends over 13 amino acids. V was clipped by 3 bases and J by 5 bases, with 10 bases between them.